This TCR beta chain was captured in a study of shared T cell receptors in the human thymus. Germline-derived CDR1 and CDR2 are MDHEN and SYDVKM. The length of the CDR3 is 15 residues. V lost 5 bases, J lost 0 bases, and 6 bases stayed unmatched. This table comes from immunoSEQ multiplex PCR, and its TCRdb copy is limited to in-frame clones, with some not included. The sample lists 640,000 or so clones, over 75% occurring once. These data also featured in a second study, about human thymus T cells. That work contributes: Having surgery to correct congenital heart defects, healthy Finnish infants acted as the donors. Surgeons resected thymus tissue during corrective heart surgery. Use of V and J genes seemed skewed within the thymic and blood repertoires. Highly overlapping thymic repertoires in unrelated individuals were reported by related research.

The source material was thymocytes. The TCR originated in a boy under two years old with a congenital heart defect. The chain recombines TRBV28 with TRBJ1-2; 7 nucleotides match TRBD1. The DNA of the CDR3 is TGTGCCAGCAGTCCCGACAGGGTAGCTAACTATGGCTACACCTTC. Amino acids: CASSPDRVANYGYTF.